This T cell receptor beta chain is from a study of blood T cells in healthy people across ages. Across the whole study: About one barcoded beta molecule per two T cells was the capture yield of template switching.

A minimum of 6 micrograms of total RNA was extracted per sample. Study-wide findings and caveats: For the donors, CMV status was unknown and possibly confounded expanded clonotype changes. Per million T cells, TCR beta diversity dropped roughly linearly as age increased.

Combining a sample-barcoded 5' primer with a J-beta primer mix, a second PCR ran for about 6 to 11 cycles. TCRdb re-analysed the 5' RACE reads in MiXCR, keeping a single row per CDR3 protein. The repertoire holds 790,000 or so distinct CDR3 sequences, around half seen once, with approximately 18% in the top ten. This clonotype showed up just a few times. What it binds is not known. Sequenced material: blood. The TCR was taken from a man aged 80 or over in good health.

The CDR3 region is CAWETGGNQPQHF. The CDR3, as DNA: TGTGCCTGGGAGACAGGGGGGAATCAGCCCCAGCATTTT. This rearrangement joins TRBV30 to TRBJ1-5; 9 bases are a match to TRBD1. CDR3 length: 13 residues. Trimming at V came to 5 bases and at J to 4 bases, leaving 3 bases not matched to a gene. Germline V gives CDR1 GTSNPN, CDR2 SVGIG (reference sequence).